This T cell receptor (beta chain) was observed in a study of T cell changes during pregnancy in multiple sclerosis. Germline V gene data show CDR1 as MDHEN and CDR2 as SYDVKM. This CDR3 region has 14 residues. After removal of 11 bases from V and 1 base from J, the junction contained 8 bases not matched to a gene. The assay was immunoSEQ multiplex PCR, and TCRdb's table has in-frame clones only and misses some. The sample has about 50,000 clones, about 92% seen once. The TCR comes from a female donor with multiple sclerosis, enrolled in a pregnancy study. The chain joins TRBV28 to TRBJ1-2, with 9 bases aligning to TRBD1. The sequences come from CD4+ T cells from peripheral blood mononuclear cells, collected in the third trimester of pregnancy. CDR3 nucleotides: TGTGCCGGTGGGACAGGGTTTGGTAACTATGGCTACACCTTC. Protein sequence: CAGGTGFGNYGYTF.